This T cell receptor beta chain was profiled in a study of blood T cell repertoires in COVID-19. Study background: The origin of the acute and convalescent COVID-19 samples was the United States, Italy and Spain.

Germline values: CDR1 SGHDN, CDR2 FVKESK. The CDR3 is 15 residues long. Trimming removed 5 bases at V and 3 bases at J, with 13 bases between. In the authors' methods: Nucleated cell counts were estimated from reference gene primer amplification. Produced via immunoSEQ multiplex PCR; TCRdb's table is partial and in-frame only. V and J calls and clone size are as listed in that table; D and trimming were resolved from the DNA. The table has approximately 100,000 clones, approximately 90% seen once. The sequence was collected from a woman aged 80 or over with acute or convalescent COVID-19. This chain uses TRBV14 with TRBJ1-4, with unresolved D. The sequenced material came from peripheral blood. The CDR3 here is CASSKGWQANEKLFF. The CDR3 DNA sequence: TGTGCCAGCAGCAAAGGGTGGCAGGCTAATGAAAAACTGTTTTTT.